These 16 T cell receptor beta chains share one sample of origin, sequenced in a study of CD8+CD57+ T cells in acquired aplastic anemia. Genomic DNA, serving as template, underwent TCR beta VDJ and CDR3 profiling. TCRdb reanalysed the reads using MiXCR and keeps one entry per CDR3 protein. The top ten hold over 10% of the sample, which has over 150,000 distinct CDR3 sequences, approximately 48% seen once. Whoever was chosen for sequencing had shown CD8+CD57+ cell expansion by flow cytometry. The sample comprised sorted CD4+, CD8+, or CD8+CD57+ T cells (not recorded which) from PBMCs. These receptors were collected from a human donor with aplastic anemia.

The V and J genes are TRBV5-8 and TRBJ2-7; D is ambiguous. The CDR3 totals 11 residues. From germline, CDR1 is SGHTS and CDR2 YDEGEE. V lost 1 base to trimming and J lost 4 bases, with 3 bases between them. CDR3 sequence (DNA): TGTGCCAGCAGCTTGTGGTACGAGCAGTACTTC. This translates into CASSLWYEQYF.

The CDR3 loop is CASSWLGEYNEQFF. As DNA, the CDR3 is TGTGCCAGTAGTTGGTTAGGGGAGTACAATGAGCAGTTCTTC. The chain is built from TRBV19 and TRBJ2-1, with D possibly called TRBD1 or TRBD2 (5 bases each). Trimming left V 5 bases short and J 4 bases short, with 12 bases between. Germline CDR1 and CDR2: LNHDA and SQIVND (reference sequence). The CDR3 loop spans 14 amino acids.

This clonotype was counted many times. This sequence joins TRBV6-6 and TRBJ1-1; no definite D call. The CDR3 is 13 residues long. Germline V gene sequence: CDR1 MNHNY, CDR2 SVGAGI (reference sequence). The V end lost 6 bases, the J end lost 1 base, and 9 bases lay between the germline ends. The chain's CDR3 is CASRQQRNTEAFF. CDR3 in DNA: TGTGCCAGCAGGCAACAGAGGAACACTGAAGCTTTCTTT.

The chain employs TRBV4-2 and TRBJ2-7, with D possibly matching TRBD2 (5 bases). The CDR3 sequence is 15 residues long. Germline CDR1 reads LGHNA; CDR2 reads YNFKEQ. Deletions cut 0 bases from V and 2 bases from J, with 11 bases between. DNA of the CDR3: TGTGCCAGCAGCCAAGAGGGAGAGAGAACCTACGAGCAGTACTTC. Translated, it gives CASSQEGERTYEQYF.

This clonotype was counted ten times or more. This chain connects TRBV4-1 to TRBJ1-4, with D maybe TRBD1 (6 bases). Trimming removed 3 bases at V and 8 bases at J, with 19 bases between. CDR3 length equals 16 residues. The germline CDR1 and CDR2 sequences are MGHRA and YSYEKL. CDR3 DNA sequence: TGCGCCAGCAGCCACGCCGGACAGCGATTGGACGAAAAACTGTTTTTT. Protein product: CASSHAGQRLDEKLFF.

This chain uses TRBV20-1 with TRBJ1-6; TRBD1 is a possible D gene (5 bases). Between the trimmed V and J ends, which lost 6 bases and 10 bases, there was a span of 16 bases. The CDR3 runs 13 residues. Germline values: CDR1 DFQATT, CDR2 SNEGSKA (reference sequence). The CDR3 DNA is TGCAGTGCCTTACAGGCGTTAGGGTCACCCCTCCACTTT. Translated, it gives CSALQALGSPLHF.

The chain has TRBV7-9 and TRBJ1-5; D uncertain. Trimming cost V 1 base and J 7 bases, with 5 bases left between them. Germline lookup yields CDR1 SEHNR and CDR2 FQNEAQ (reference sequence). The CDR3 covers 12 residues. The CDR3 region is CASSLVGQPQHF. The CDR3 region has the DNA TGTGCCAGCAGCTTAGTTGGACAGCCCCAGCATTTT.

CDR3 DNA sequence: TGTGCCAGCTCGCACTCGACAAGCACAGATACGCAGTATTTT. Translation: CASSHSTSTDTQYF. The chain has TRBV9 and TRBJ2-3; D gene unclear. This CDR3 contains 14 residues. Deletions cut 7 bases from V and 0 bases from J, with 12 bases between. Germline assignment: CDR1 SGDLS and CDR2 YYNGEE.

This clonotype has ten or more counts. The gene calls are TRBV19 and TRBJ1-1; D unclear. Trimming left V 2 bases short and J 5 bases short, with 15 bases between. CDR1 is LNHDA and CDR2 is SQIVND in the germline V gene (reference sequence). The CDR3 is 15 residues long. In DNA form, the CDR3 reads TGTGCCAGTAGTATAAGGGTCCAGGTTCTTACTGAAGCTTTCTTT. Translation gives CASSIRVQVLTEAFF.

The rearrangement uses TRBV7-9 and TRBJ2-2, with D hard to call. This CDR3 is 13 amino acids long. Germline values: CDR1 SEHNR, CDR2 FQNEAQ (reference sequence). The DNA for the CDR3 is TGTGCAATAACGTCAGGGAACACCGGGGAGCTGTTTTTT. Translation: CAITSGNTGELFF.

This rearrangement joins TRBV29-1 to TRBJ2-7; D not resolved. V was clipped by 2 bases and J by 2 bases, with 16 bases between them. Germline CDR1 and CDR2: SQVTM and ANQGSEA. The length of the CDR3 is 15 residues. CDR3 region: CSVERPDDNAYEQYF. Here the CDR3 DNA reads TGCAGCGTTGAACGCCCAGACGATAACGCCTACGAGCAGTACTTC.

The rearrangement joins TRBV11-2 to TRBJ2-3; 8 bases line up with TRBD2. The CDR3 runs to 16 residues. Trimming took 1 base from V and 4 from J; bases not matched to a gene: 7. Germline CDR1 reads SGHAT; CDR2 reads FQNNGV. The CDR3 here is CASSLGPGGRADTQYF. The CDR3 nucleotides are TGTGCCAGCAGCTTAGGTCCGGGAGGGCGGGCAGATACGCAGTATTTT.

This chain uses TRBV7-2 with TRBJ2-7; D not certain. Germline CDR1 and CDR2: SGHTA and FQGNSA. V was shortened by 0 bases and J by 2 bases, with 11 bases between the two germline ends. This CDR3 has 15 amino acids. The CDR3 DNA is TGTGCCAGCAGCTTAGCGGAAAGGGTAACCTACGAGCAGTACTTC. It encodes CASSLAERVTYEQYF.

Note on this clonotype: One end of the junction does not line up with germline, which may come from a read error. This chain links TRBV10-3 with TRBJ2-2, with D tentatively TRBD1 (5 bases). Germline V lookup: CDR1 ENHRY, CDR2 SYGVKD. The CDR3 totals 18 residues. The CDR3 spells CASSSTALPERITGELFF. DNA of the CDR3: TGTGCCAGCAGTTCGACAGCTCTCCCTGAAAGGATCACCGGGGAGCTGTTTTTT.

This clonotype was observed at least ten times. This sequence joins TRBV2 and TRBJ2-7; D not certain. CDR3 size: 12 residues. Germline V gene data show CDR1 as SNHLY and CDR2 as FYNNEI. V gave up 6 bases and J gave up 2 bases, with 8 bases separating them. CDR3 coding DNA: TGTGCCAGCAGCGGTGAAACCTACGAGCAGTACTTC. Amino acids: CASSGETYEQYF.

The chain carries TRBV20-1 and TRBJ2-1, with a tentative D call TRBD2 (5 bases). The CDR3 is 14 amino acids. The ends were cut back, 3 bases at V and 0 bases at J, with 9 bases in the middle. Germline assignment: CDR1 DFQATT and CDR2 SNEGSKA (reference sequence). The CDR3 DNA reads TGCAGTGCTAGGTACGGGAACTCCTACAATGAGCAGTTCTTC. This codes for CSARYGNSYNEQFF.